The 24 T cell receptor beta chains given below trace back to one sample, sequenced in a study of blood T cell repertoires in COVID-19. Clones were read by immunoSEQ multiplex PCR, and TCRdb kept only the in-frame ones, dropping some. Here the sample spans some 110,000 clones, around 86% being singletons. The sequenced sample was peripheral blood. The receptors derive from a human donor in a cohort sampled during active COVID-19.

This rearrangement joins TRBV2 to TRBJ2-2; 9 positions agree with TRBD2. Germline V gene lookup returns CDR1 SNHLY and CDR2 FYNNEI. The CDR3 contains 16 residues. The ends lost 6 bases at V and 7 bases at J; junction bases unmatched: 12. CDR3 DNA sequence: TGTGCCAGCAGAATCTGGCGGGAGGGCCGTCACGGGGAGCTGTTTTTT. Protein sequence: CASRIWREGRHGELFF.

The chain has TRBV7-9 and TRBJ1-4, with 7 positions matching TRBD1. This CDR3 region has 13 residues. Looked up from germline, CDR1 is SEHNR and CDR2 is FQNEAQ (reference sequence). Trimming cost V 7 bases and J 6 bases; bases outside gene matches: 5. CDR3 bases: TGTGCCAGCAACCGGGACAGTCATGAAAAACTGTTTTTT. It specifies CASNRDSHEKLFF.

The CDR3 sequence: CASSQASRDTYTRDTQYF. CDR3 DNA: TGTGCCAGCAGCCAGGCTTCCCGGGACACCTACACGAGGGATACGCAGTATTTT. The chain couples TRBV3-1 (or the pseudogene TRBV3-2) to TRBJ2-3, with TRBD1 as a possible D gene (6 bases). The germline V and J ends were trimmed by 3 bases and 6 bases, with 25 bases remaining between them. The CDR3 totals 18 residues. Per the germline V gene, CDR1 is LGHDT and CDR2 is YNNKEL (reference sequence).

This chain links TRBV28 with TRBJ1-6; TRBD1 aligns across 8 bases. From germline, CDR1 is MDHEN and CDR2 SYDVKM. V trimming: 7 bases; J trimming: 9 bases; junction bases outside the gene matches: 8. This CDR3 has 14 residues. In DNA form, the CDR3 reads TGTGCCAGCATTATGGACAGGGTCGGTTCACCCCTCCACTTT. Its translation is CASIMDRVGSPLHF. Looking up the rest from reference TRBV28 and TRBJ1-6 gives the full variable domain: DVKVTQSSRYLVKRTGEKVFLECVQDMDHENMFWYRQDPGLGLRLIYFSYDVKMKEKGDIPEGYSVSREKKERFSLILESASTNQTSMYLCASIMDRVGSPLHFGNGTRLTVT.

J is TRBJ1-3 and V is TRBV30; D possibly corresponds to TRBD1 (6 bases). Deletions cut 0 bases from V and 4 bases from J, with 13 bases between. Germline V gene data show CDR1 as GTSNPN and CDR2 as SVGIG (reference sequence). The CDR3 totals 15 residues. CDR3 amino acids: CAWSVKDSRGNTIYF. CDR3 in DNA: TGTGCCTGGAGTGTAAAGGACAGCCGAGGAAACACCATATATTTT. Filled out from reference TRBV30 and TRBJ1-3, the complete variable domain reads SQTIHQWPATLVQPVGSPLSLECTVEGTSNPNLYWYRQAAGRGLQLLFYSVGIGQISSEVPQNLSASRPQDRQFILSSKKLLLSDSGFYLCAWSVKDSRGNTIYFGEGSWLTVV.

The chain links TRBV27 to TRBJ2-3; D is perhaps TRBD2 (6 bases). The V gene's germline CDR1 is MNHEY and CDR2 SMNVEV (reference sequence). The CDR3 has 16 residues. V dropped 2 bases and J dropped 0 bases, with 12 bases sitting between them. This CDR3 reads CASSLLAGTSTDTQYF. The CDR3, as DNA: TGTGCCAGCAGTTTACTAGCAGGGACTAGCACAGATACGCAGTATTTT.

This clone was recorded once. This sample includes further DNA sequences coding for the same CDR3. The J gene is TRBJ2-5, the V gene TRBV5-1, with 7 bases lining up with TRBD1. The germline CDR1 and CDR2 sequences are SGHRS and YFSETQ. Unmatched junction bases numbered 1, after V lost 0 bases and J lost 2 bases. The CDR3 totals 14 residues. The DNA for the CDR3 is TGCGCCAGCAGCTTGGGGGACAGTCAAGAGACCCAGTACTTC. It translates to CASSLGDSQETQYF.

This chain uses TRBV21-1 with TRBJ1-3. TRBV21-1 is labeled a pseudogene. The CDR3 sequence is 19 residues long. CDR3 coding DNA: TGTGCCAGCAGCTCGGGCGGGAGACGTCGGCCTCACTCTGGAAACACCATATATTTT. It encodes CASSSGGRRRPHSGNTIYF.

J is TRBJ2-3 and V is TRBV14, with TRBD2 matching over 8 bases. With 0 bases clipped from V and 4 bases from J, the junction kept 6 bases outside the gene matches. The CDR3 sequence is 16 residues long. Germline CDR1 and CDR2: SGHDN and FVKESK. Written as DNA, the CDR3 is TGTGCCAGCAGCCAAGAAGCGGGAGTGGGGTCAGATACGCAGTATTTT. It specifies CASSQEAGVGSDTQYF.

This clone appeared once. The gene calls are TRBV4-3 and TRBJ2-1, with D perhaps TRBD2 (5 bases). This CDR3 has 15 amino acids. The germline V gene encodes CDR1 LGHNA and CDR2 YSLEER. V lost 0 bases and J 0 bases, leaving 6 bases between the germline ends. The CDR3 here is CASSQDTSSYNEQFF. The CDR3 DNA follows: TGCGCCAGCAGCCAAGATACTAGCTCCTACAATGAGCAGTTCTTC.

The chain employs TRBV5-1 and TRBJ1-1, with D perhaps TRBD1 (6 bases). The CDR3 is 11 amino acids. Germline V lookup: CDR1 SGHRS, CDR2 YFSETQ. Trimming took 6 bases from V and 7 from J, leaving 10 bases between them. The CDR3, as DNA: TGCGCCAGCAAGGAACAGGGTGAAGCTTTCTTT. This codes for CASKEQGEAFF.

The V and J genes are TRBV28 and TRBJ2-7; 7 bases fit TRBD2. Unmatched junction bases numbered 9, after V lost 4 bases and J lost 3 bases. CDR3 size: 15 residues. CDR1 is MDHEN and CDR2 is SYDVKM in the germline V gene. CDR3 loop: CASSSFTGRIYEQYF. For the CDR3, the DNA is TGTGCCAGCAGTTCCTTCACCGGGAGGATCTACGAGCAGTACTTC.

The chain employs TRBV28 and TRBJ2-1, with 8 bases that match TRBD2. Germline V gene data show CDR1 as MDHEN and CDR2 as SYDVKM. The V segment lost 2 bases and the J segment 7 bases; nucleotides outside the gene matches: 7. This CDR3 contains 15 residues. The CDR3 loop reads CASSLISGGRNEQFF. The CDR3 DNA sequence: TGTGCCAGCAGTTTAATCTCGGGAGGGCGTAATGAGCAGTTCTTC.

V and J are TRBV11-2 and TRBJ2-1; D unresolved. The germline V gene has CDR1 SGHAT and CDR2 FQNNGV. The V end was cut by 5 bases, the J end by 7 bases, with 18 bases between. This CDR3 spans 15 amino acids. The CDR3: CASSLGWVGENEQFF. The CDR3 region has the DNA TGTGCCAGCAGCCTCGGGTGGGTAGGAGAAAATGAGCAGTTCTTC.

This clone has a handful of counts. The rearrangement uses TRBV3-1 (or the pseudogene TRBV3-2) and TRBJ1-1; TRBD1 is a possible D gene (5 bases). CDR3 length equals 15 residues. The V gene lost 3 bases and the J gene lost 1 base, with 12 bases spanning the gap. The V gene's germline CDR1 is LGHDT and CDR2 YNNKEL (reference sequence). The chain's CDR3 is CASSQRLGGNTEAFF. The CDR3 DNA is TGTGCCAGCAGCCAGCGCCTGGGGGGGAACACTGAAGCTTTCTTT.

The chain is built from TRBV3-1 (or the pseudogene TRBV3-2) and TRBJ1-2, with a tentative D call TRBD1 (6 bases). The V gene lost 5 bases and the J gene lost 6 bases, with 16 bases spanning the gap. The CDR3 consists of 14 residues. The germline V gene encodes CDR1 LGHDT and CDR2 YNNKEL (reference sequence). Written as DNA, the CDR3 is TGTGCCAGCAGCTCCTCAGACAGGTCGAATGGCTACACCTTC. Residues: CASSSSDRSNGYTF.

The count of this clone is one. The chain employs TRBV6-1 and TRBJ2-4, with TRBD2 matching 9 bases. CDR3 length: 18 amino acids. Germline CDR1 is MNHNS and CDR2 is SASEGT. V was pared by 2 bases and J by 1 base, with 9 bases of the junction left unmatched. Written as DNA, the CDR3 is TGTGCCAGCAGTGAAAGTCCCGCTAGCGGGACTGCCAAAAACATTCAGTACTTC. Amino acid sequence: CASSESPASGTAKNIQYF.

V is TRBV15 and J is TRBJ2-3; D is possibly TRBD2 (5 bases). V dropped 0 bases and J dropped 4 bases, with 14 bases sitting between them. This CDR3 comprises 16 residues. Germline V CDR1 and CDR2: LNHNV, YYDKDF (reference sequence). The CDR3 nucleotides read TGTGCCACCAGCAGAGATCGGTCCGGGGTCGCAGATACGCAGTATTTT. Translation: CATSRDRSGVADTQYF.

The V gene is TRBV7-3, the J gene TRBJ2-1; 11 bases align to TRBD2. Trimming cost V 2 bases and J 4 bases; bases outside gene matches: 4. Germline V lookup: CDR1 SGHTA, CDR2 FQGTGA. The CDR3 consists of 16 residues. DNA for the CDR3: TGTGCCAGCAGCTTATCTAGCGGGAGGTCGTACAATGAGCAGTTCTTC. It yields the protein CASSLSSGRSYNEQFF.

A few counts support this clone. The chain carries TRBV5-1 and TRBJ2-2; no clear D gene. Germline V gene sequence: CDR1 SGHRS, CDR2 YFSETQ. V shed 6 bases and J shed 1 base, with 7 bases lying between them. The CDR3 sequence is 13 residues long. For the CDR3, the DNA is TGCGCCAGCACACAGCAGAACACCGGGGAGCTGTTTTTT. It yields the protein CASTQQNTGELFF.

This clone was detected only a few times. The chain couples TRBV6-5 to TRBJ1-1; D is perhaps TRBD1 (5 bases). The V end lost 8 bases, the J end lost 0 bases, and 13 bases lay between the germline ends. Germline V CDR1 and CDR2: MNHEY, SVGAGI. CDR3 size: 14 residues. The CDR3 region has the DNA TGTGCCAGCGGACGGAAGGGGTTGAACACTGAAGCTTTCTTT. It yields the protein CASGRKGLNTEAFF.

Written as DNA, the CDR3 is TGTGCCAGCAGCCTGGGACAGGGCGTGGGAGATACGCAGTATTTT. Residues: CASSLGQGVGDTQYF. V is TRBV5-6 and J is TRBJ2-3; 9 positions match TRBD1. Germline lookup yields CDR1 SGHDT and CDR2 YYEEEE. Trimming removed 4 bases from V and 5 bases from J; junction bases left unmatched: 8. The CDR3 has 15 amino acids.

The chain employs TRBV3-1 (or the pseudogene TRBV3-2) and TRBJ1-6; 8 bases fit TRBD1. V dropped 3 bases and J dropped 12; count of bases not matched to a gene: 10. CDR1 and CDR2 (germline): LGHDT, YNNKEL (reference sequence). The CDR3 runs to 15 residues. The CDR3 DNA reads TGTGCCAGCAGCCAGGGAGACAGGGGTTTTGTACCCCTCCACTTT. As protein: CASSQGDRGFVPLHF.

Only one count was recorded for this clone. The chain links TRBV6-5 to TRBJ2-3, with 13 bases fitting TRBD2. The CDR3 extends over 14 amino acids. J was trimmed by 5 bases and V by 8 bases; bases with no gene match: 4. Germline CDR1 reads MNHEY; CDR2 reads SVGAGI. The CDR3 loop is CASRLAGGEDTQYF. CDR3 DNA: TGTGCCAGCCGACTAGCGGGAGGTGAAGATACGCAGTATTTT.